The 2 T cell receptor beta chains in this list originate from one sample, sequenced in a study of shared clonotypes between healthy human individuals (TCRdb year 2020). CD8 naive samples consisted of CD45RO-negative cells that were positively selected for CCR7, yielding a CD45RA+CCR7+ population without TemRA cells. The library relied on the immunoSEQ multiplex PCR assay. TCRdb holds this immuneACCESS table with in-frame rearrangements only. Some clones are missing; in checked studies, unresolved V genes explain under half, and the rest has no known cause. Counted in this sample were about 820,000 clones; more than 85% of them appeared once. 24% of the sample comes from the top ten. Input material: naive CD8+ T cells sorted from blood. In the paper's terms, the cell subset or site label means: CD45RA+CCR7+. Every receptor here comes from a man younger than 45 in good health.

This chain connects TRBV6-1 to TRBJ2-7; unclear D gene. This CDR3 has 15 amino acids. Germline V lookup: CDR1 MNHNS, CDR2 SASEGT. The V end lost 0 bases, the J end lost 0 bases, and 9 bases lay between the germline ends. The CDR3 loop is CASSEAGQSSYEQYF. The CDR3 nucleotides read TGTGCCAGCAGTGAAGCGGGTCAGTCCTCCTACGAGCAGTACTTC.

This clone was seen a single time. V usage is TRBV5-5 and J usage is TRBJ2-7; TRBD1 matches at 9 bases. V was clipped by 4 bases and J by 6 bases; unmatched bases: 11. Germline-derived CDR1 and CDR2 are SGHKS and YYEKEE (reference sequence). This CDR3 is 15 amino acids long. The CDR3 DNA is TGTGCCAGCAGCCCCCCCGGGACAGGGCTCGGCGAGCAGTACTTC. Its protein product is CASSPPGTGLGEQYF.